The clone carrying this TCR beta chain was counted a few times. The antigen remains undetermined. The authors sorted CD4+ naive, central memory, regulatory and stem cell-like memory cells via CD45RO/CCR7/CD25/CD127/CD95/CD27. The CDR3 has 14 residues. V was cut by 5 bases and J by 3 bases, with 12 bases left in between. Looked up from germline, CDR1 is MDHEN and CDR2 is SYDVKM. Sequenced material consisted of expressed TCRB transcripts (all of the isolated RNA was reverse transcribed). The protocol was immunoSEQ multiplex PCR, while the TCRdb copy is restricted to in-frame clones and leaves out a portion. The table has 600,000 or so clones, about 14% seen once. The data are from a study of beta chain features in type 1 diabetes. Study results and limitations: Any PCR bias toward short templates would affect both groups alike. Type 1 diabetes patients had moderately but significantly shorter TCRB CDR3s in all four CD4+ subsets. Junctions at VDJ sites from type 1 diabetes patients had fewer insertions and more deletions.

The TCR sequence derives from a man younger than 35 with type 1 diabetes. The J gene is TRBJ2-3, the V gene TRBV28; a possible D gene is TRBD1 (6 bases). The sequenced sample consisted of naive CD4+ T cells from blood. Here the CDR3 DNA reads TGTGCCAGCAGTCTTGGCAGGGGAACAGATACGCAGTATTTT. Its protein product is CASSLGRGTDTQYF.